These 29 T cell receptor beta chains share one sample of origin, sequenced in a study of T-cell memory formation after mild COVID-19 (dated by TCRdb to the early 2020s). To prepare the library, 5' RACE was applied. The instrument was an Illumina NovaSeq 6000. TCRdb reworked the public reads: Q25 trimming with fastp, MiXCR clone assembly, productive beta chains retained. A single entry per CDR3 protein holds the most common genes and DNA from its merged rows. This sample gives roughly 480,000 distinct CDR3 sequences in total; roughly 25% of them show up just once. The top ten clones comprise approximately 12% of the sample. Input material: PBMCs or a T cell subset sorted from them (not recorded which). All receptors come from an adult woman who had mild COVID-19 (a few samples of this study predate the infection). The sample titles of this study are shuffled in the database, so cell type and time point are left out; the donor was told from shared clones.

The chain links TRBV30 to TRBJ2-7; a weak D match, TRBD2 (5 bases). The CDR3 has 14 residues. V dropped 3 bases and J dropped 7 bases, with 19 bases sitting between them. Germline V lookup: CDR1 GTSNPN, CDR2 SVGIG (reference sequence). CDR3 in amino acids: CAWRKGSGSEEQYF. CDR3 bases: TGTGCCTGGAGGAAGGGCAGCGGATCGGAGGAGCAGTACTTC.

In this sample, this clonotype turned up a few times. V usage is TRBV7-3 and J usage is TRBJ2-1; weak D call: TRBD2 (6 bases). V was shortened by 2 bases and J by 6 bases, with 14 bases between the two germline ends. CDR3 length: 15 amino acids. The germline CDR1 and CDR2 sequences are SGHTA and FQGTGA. The CDR3 sequence: CASSLEAGIFNEQFF. In nucleotides, the CDR3 is TGTGCCAGCAGCTTAGAGGCGGGAATCTTCAATGAGCAGTTCTTC.

This clonotype was seen a few times. This chain connects TRBV7-8 to TRBJ1-4, with a possible D match to TRBD1 (5 bases). The CDR3 is 12 residues long. CDR1 is SGHVS, CDR2 FQNEAQ, per germline. With 6 bases removed from V and 7 bases from J, the gap between germline ends came to 9 bases. The CDR3 nucleotides read TGTGCCAGCAGGAGAAGGGGTGAAAAACTGTTTTTT. Translation: CASRRRGEKLFF.

The chain is built from TRBV7-9 and TRBJ1-4, with D unresolved. The germline V and J ends were trimmed by 5 bases and 6 bases, with 10 bases remaining between them. The germline V gene encodes CDR1 SEHNR and CDR2 FQNEAQ (reference sequence). The CDR3 extends over 13 amino acids. This CDR3 is CASSPPVDEKLFF. As DNA, the CDR3 is TGTGCCAGCAGCCCACCAGTGGATGAAAAACTGTTTTTT.

J is TRBJ2-1 and V is TRBV4-1; D may correspond to TRBD1 or TRBD2 (5 bases each). Germline lookup yields CDR1 MGHRA and CDR2 YSYEKL. CDR3 length: 16 amino acids. Trimming removed 3 bases from V and 5 bases from J, with 17 bases in between. The CDR3 DNA follows: TGCGCCAGCAGCCAGGGACCCCCCGTCTCGGACAATGAGCAGTTCTTC. Translated: CASSQGPPVSDNEQFF.

The V and J genes are TRBV30 and TRBJ2-7, with 9 bases that match TRBD1. The length of the CDR3 is 14 residues. The germline gives CDR1 GTSNPN, CDR2 SVGIG (reference sequence). V shed 3 bases, J shed 3 bases, and the junction held 6 bases outside the gene matches. The CDR3 bases are TGTGCCTGGAGCACAGGGACAGGGAACTACGAGCAGTACTTC. This translates into CAWSTGTGNYEQYF.

This clonotype has a handful of counts. V is TRBV6-2 or TRBV6-3 and J is TRBJ2-5; either TRBD1 or TRBD2 may supply D (5 bases each). The CDR3 covers 16 residues. With 2 bases removed from V and 5 bases from J, the gap between germline ends came to 18 bases. In germline, CDR1 is MNHEY, CDR2 SVGEGT. CDR3: CASSYESEAGMETQYF. The CDR3 DNA is TGTGCCAGCAGTTACGAGTCGGAGGCAGGGATGGAGACCCAGTACTTC.

In its sample, this clonotype was seen a few times. J is TRBJ1-5 and V is TRBV24-1, with TRBD1 as a possible D gene (5 bases). Germline loops: CDR1 KGHDR, CDR2 SFDVKD. The V end was cut by 3 bases, the J end by 8 bases, with 10 bases between. The CDR3 loop spans 13 amino acids. CDR3 nucleotides: TGTGCCACCAGTGATCCAGGGTGGGAGCCCCAGCATTTT. This translates into CATSDPGWEPQHF.

CDR3 sequence: CASSALYRGRTGELFF. CDR3 nucleotides: TGTGCCAGCAGTGCCCTTTACAGGGGGCGGACCGGGGAGCTGTTTTTT. The J gene is TRBJ2-2, the V gene TRBV2, with 9 positions matching TRBD1. The CDR3 consists of 16 residues. With 4 bases clipped from V and 5 bases from J, the junction kept 8 bases outside the gene matches. Germline CDR1 reads SNHLY; CDR2 reads FYNNEI.

The chain recombines TRBV7-6 with TRBJ2-2; possibly TRBD1 for D (6 bases). The V and J ends lost 1 base and 1 base respectively, with 10 bases between them. CDR3 length equals 16 residues. In germline, CDR1 is SGHVS, CDR2 FNYEAQ. The CDR3 bases are TGTGCCAGCAGCTTAGGGGGGCTATGGAACACCGGGGAGCTGTTTTTT. It specifies CASSLGGLWNTGELFF. Full variable domain (outside the CDR3, taken from reference TRBV7-6 and TRBJ2-2): GAGVSQSPRYKVTKRGQDVALRCDPISGHVSLYWYRQALGQGPEFLTYFNYEAQQDKSGLPNDRFSAERPEGSISTLTIQRTEQRDSAMYRCASSLGGLWNTGELFFGEGSRLTVL.

The chain uses TRBV20-1 and TRBJ2-5, with D possibly TRBD1 on 5 matching bases. The V and J ends lost 3 bases and 5 bases respectively, with 10 bases between them. CDR1 DFQATT and CDR2 SNEGSKA come from the germline V gene (reference sequence). CDR3 length equals 12 residues. CDR3 protein: CSARKGVETQYF. The CDR3 DNA sequence: TGCAGTGCTAGGAAAGGGGTCGAGACCCAGTACTTC.

The chain combines TRBV30 with TRBJ1-2, with D unresolved. Trimming removed 2 bases at V and 1 base at J, with 5 bases between. The CDR3 consists of 12 residues. Germline lookup yields CDR1 GTSNPN and CDR2 SVGIG (reference sequence). The CDR3 reads CAWSKNNYGYTF. The CDR3 DNA is TGTGCCTGGAGTAAGAATAACTATGGCTACACCTTC.

This chain joins TRBV20-1 and TRBJ1-2, with a possible D match to TRBD1 (5 bases). The germline V gene encodes CDR1 DFQATT and CDR2 SNEGSKA (reference sequence). The CDR3 has 13 amino acids. V shed 6 bases and J shed 5 bases, with 16 bases lying between them. CDR3 sequence reads: CSARTGARYGYTF. In DNA, the CDR3 is TGCAGTGCCAGAACAGGCGCTAGGTATGGCTACACCTTC.

This clonotype was picked up many times. The V gene is TRBV9, the J gene TRBJ2-1; tentatively, D is TRBD2 (6 bases). CDR3 length equals 15 residues. Germline CDR1 reads SGDLS; CDR2 reads YYNGEE. V shed 4 bases and J shed 2 bases, with 13 bases lying between them. The CDR3 spells CASSPRSGPYNEQFF. For the CDR3, the DNA is TGTGCCAGCAGCCCTAGAAGCGGGCCCTACAATGAGCAGTTCTTC.

The chain is built from TRBV5-1 and TRBJ2-7, with D tentatively TRBD1 (6 bases). The CDR3 has 14 residues. V shed 0 bases and J shed 5 bases, with 12 bases lying between them. CDR1 and CDR2 (germline): SGHRS, YFSETQ. CDR3 bases: TGCGCCAGCAGCTTGGGGGACACAGGGAACGAGCAGTACTTC. The encoded protein is CASSLGDTGNEQYF.

The chain is built from TRBV20-1 and TRBJ1-2; no firm D call. V was trimmed by 3 bases and J by 4 bases, leaving 21 bases between them. Germline values: CDR1 DFQATT, CDR2 SNEGSKA (reference sequence). The CDR3 has 16 amino acids. CDR3 protein: CSASRHQVTNPYGYTF. CDR3 bases: TGCAGTGCTAGTCGGCACCAGGTCACGAACCCCTATGGCTACACCTTC.

This clonotype was seen more than once but under ten times. This chain connects TRBV7-3 to TRBJ2-6; no reliable D call. The germline gives CDR1 SGHTA, CDR2 FQGTGA. The CDR3 contains 15 residues. V was pared by 5 bases and J by 0 bases, with 8 bases between. The CDR3: CASSPLHSGANVLTF. In DNA form, the CDR3 reads TGTGCCAGCAGCCCCCTCCACTCTGGGGCCAACGTCCTGACTTTC.

This clonotype appeared a few times. The V and J genes are TRBV5-1 and TRBJ2-7, with TRBD1 matching 10 bases. V lost 2 bases to trimming and J lost 4 bases; unmatched junction nucleotides: 6. CDR3 length: 15 residues. CDR1 and CDR2 from the germline V gene are SGHRS and YFSETQ. The CDR3 bases are TGCGCCAGCAGCTTCCACCCGGGACAGGGGTACGAGCAGTACTTC. This translates into CASSFHPGQGYEQYF.

This clonotype was found a few times. The chain is built from TRBV7-2 and TRBJ2-3; TRBD1 aligns across 8 bases. Per germline, CDR1 SGHTA and CDR2 FQGNSA. The CDR3 is 15 residues long. Germline trimming cut 5 bases from V and 1 base from J; bases unmatched to any gene: 5. The CDR3, as DNA: TGTGCCAGCAGCCGGACAGGGTTGGGCACAGATACGCAGTATTTT. It translates to CASSRTGLGTDTQYF.

This clonotype showed up just a few times. The gene calls are TRBV6-5 and TRBJ2-1, with D possibly TRBD2 on 6 matching bases. Germline values: CDR1 MNHEY, CDR2 SVGAGI. The CDR3 runs to 15 residues. Trimming took off 0 bases at V and 6 bases at J, with 12 bases between the two ends. The CDR3 DNA follows: TGTGCCAGCAGTTACTCGGGAGGATGGGGCAATGAGCAGTTCTTC. Translation: CASSYSGGWGNEQFF.

J is TRBJ1-1 and V is TRBV27; TRBD1 matches at 11 bases. The germline CDR1 and CDR2 sequences are MNHEY and SMNVEV (reference sequence). V shed 6 bases, J shed 4 bases, and the junction held 4 bases outside the gene matches. CDR3 length equals 14 residues. The CDR3 DNA sequence: TGTGCCAGCAGCGGACAGGGGGCCAGCACTGAAGCTTTCTTT. Protein sequence: CASSGQGASTEAFF.

The chain recombines TRBV11-2 with TRBJ2-3, with D unclear. CDR1 and CDR2 (germline): SGHAT, FQNNGV. CDR3 length: 12 amino acids. Trimming took 4 bases from V and 4 from J, leaving 6 bases between them. The CDR3 nucleotides read TGTGCCAGCAGCTCACCACCAGATACGCAGTATTTT. Amino acid sequence: CASSSPPDTQYF. Full variable domain (remainder filled in from reference TRBV11-2 and TRBJ2-3): EAGVAQSPRYKIIEKRQSVAFWCNPISGHATLYWYQQILGQGPKLLIQFQNNGVVDDSQLPKDRFSAERLKGVDSTLKIQPAKLEDSAVYLCASSSPPDTQYFGPGTRLTVL.

J is TRBJ1-5 and V is TRBV12-3 or TRBV12-4, with D unresolved. This CDR3 is 13 amino acids long. Trimming removed 3 bases from V and 7 bases from J, with 10 bases in between. CDR3 in amino acids: CASSLGSPQPQHF. CDR3 in DNA: TGTGCCAGCAGTTTGGGCAGTCCACAGCCCCAGCATTTT.

This clonotype was seen ten or more times. This chain uses TRBV6-5 with TRBJ2-3; 8 bases align to TRBD2. This CDR3 spans 15 amino acids. After removal of 6 bases from V and 4 bases from J, the junction contained 9 bases not matched to a gene. CDR1 is MNHEY, CDR2 SVGAGI, per germline. CDR3 in DNA: TGTGCCAGCAGCTATGTGGCGGGAGGCTCAGATACGCAGTATTTT. This encodes CASSYVAGGSDTQYF.

The V and J genes are TRBV5-6 and TRBJ2-7, with TRBD1 identical over 9 bases. The CDR3 is made up of 14 amino acids. Germline V gene lookup returns CDR1 SGHDT and CDR2 YYEEEE. The ends lost 3 bases at V and 5 bases at J; junction bases unmatched: 6. Here the CDR3 DNA reads TGTGCCAGCAGCTCCGGGACAGGGAGAAACGAGCAGTACGTC. Amino acids: CASSSGTGRNEQYV.

The genes are TRBV24-1 and TRBJ2-7; 12 bases align to TRBD1. J gave up 7 bases and V 4 bases, and 7 bases lay outside the gene matches. There are 15 residues in the CDR3. Germline values: CDR1 KGHDR, CDR2 SFDVKD. CDR3 coding DNA: TGTGCCACCAGTGACCGGGGACAGGGGGCGAGTGAGCAGTACTTC. Translating gives CATSDRGQGASEQYF.

This clonotype was seen a few times. This chain uses TRBV29-1 with TRBJ2-3; D assignment may be TRBD1 or TRBD2 (5 bases each). Between the trimmed V and J ends, which lost 1 base and 4 bases, there was a span of 18 bases. In germline, CDR1 is SQVTM, CDR2 ANQGSEA. The CDR3 runs to 16 residues. For the CDR3, the DNA is TGCAGCGTTGAAGGGAAGGGTGGCAGAGGGGCAGATACGCAGTATTTT. It is translated as CSVEGKGGRGADTQYF.

This rearrangement joins TRBV3-1 to TRBJ1-2; no firm D call. Germline loops: CDR1 LGHDT, CDR2 YNNKEL (reference sequence). This CDR3 is built from 12 residues. V was clipped by 1 base and J by 7 bases, with 7 bases between them. The CDR3 bases are TGTGCCAGCAGCCAAGTCGAGTCTGGCTACACCTTC. It encodes CASSQVESGYTF.

The genes are TRBV5-1 and TRBJ1-2, with 10 bases lining up with TRBD1. The CDR3 totals 14 residues. Germline assignment: CDR1 SGHRS and CDR2 YFSETQ. Losses at the gene ends were 6 bases for V and 2 bases for J; bases not matched to a gene: 4. The CDR3 reads CASKETGGNYGYTF. The CDR3 DNA reads as TGCGCCAGCAAGGAGACAGGGGGCAACTATGGCTACACCTTC. The variable domain in full, completed from reference TRBV5-1 and TRBJ1-2, reads KAGVTQTPRYLIKTRGQQVTLSCSPISGHRSVSWYQQTPGQGLQFLFEYFSETQRNKGNFPGRFSGRQFSNSRSEMNVSTLELGDSALYLCASKETGGNYGYTFGSGTRLTVV.